This is a list of T cell receptor beta chains from one sample in a study of shared clonotypes between healthy human individuals. Measured with immunoSEQ multiplex PCR; TCRdb has only the in-frame clones, and not every one. The table lists hundreds of thousands of clones, roughly 95% of them singletons. The sample was naive CD8+ T cells sorted from blood. Receptor source: a woman aged 25 to 39 in good health. CDR3s include the opening cysteine and the closing phenylalanine or tryptophan. D genes are given only for firm matches. Not all rows give a size; the values are once, few, many and, for expanded clones, a class.

abundance | d_gene | j_gene | v_gene | CDR3aa | CDR3nt
once | . | TRBJ1-3 | TRBV5-4 | CASSLSRGRGNTIYF | TGTGCCAGCAGCTTGTCGAGGGGTAGGGGAAACACCATATATTTT
. | . | TRBJ1-2 | TRBV7-9 | CASSTGNYGYTF | TGTGCCAGCAGCACAGGGAACTATGGCTACACCTTC
. | . | TRBJ1-2 | TRBV2 | CASSEGAGGYGYTF | TGTGCCAGCAGTGAAGGGGCGGGTGGCTATGGCTACACCTTC
. | TRBD1 | TRBJ2-7 | TRBV6-5 | CASRAGTGYHEQYF | TGTGCCAGCAGAGCCGGGACAGGGTACCACGAGCAGTACTTC
once | TRBD1 | TRBJ2-7 | TRBV5-1 | CASSPGTVPYEQYF | TGCGCCAGCAGCCCTGGGACAGTCCCTTACGAGCAGTACTTC
. | . | TRBJ1-1 | TRBV6-5 | CASSTQTGEAFF | TGTGCCAGCAGTACCCAAACAGGGGAAGCTTTCTTT
. | . | TRBJ1-4 | TRBV28 | CASSLWGRTNEKLFF | TGTGCCAGCAGTTTATGGGGAAGAACTAATGAAAAACTGTTTTTT
. | TRBD1 | TRBJ1-1 | TRBV13 | CASSLNRGRDTEAFF | TGTGCCAGCAGCTTGAACAGGGGGCGCGACACTGAAGCTTTCTTT
. | . | TRBJ1-2 | TRBV2 | CASTLDYADGYTF | TGTGCCAGCACCTTGGACTACGCTGACGGCTACACCTTC
. | TRBD1 | TRBJ2-7 | TRBV5-1 | CASSLVRDRSYEQYF | TGCGCCAGCAGCTTGGTCCGGGACAGATCCTACGAGCAGTACTTC
. | . | TRBJ1-5 | TRBV19 | CASSIAGSKIGNQPQHF | TGTGCCAGTAGTATAGCAGGGTCCAAGATCGGCAATCAGCCCCAGCATTTT
. | . | TRBJ1-1 | TRBV5-8 | CASSLGLYTEAFF | TGTGCCAGCAGCTTGGGTTTGTACACTGAAGCTTTCTTT
. | . | TRBJ2-7 | TRBV6-5 | CASSRGAGIYYEQYF | TGTGCCAGCAGCCGCGGGGCAGGTATTTACTACGAGCAGTACTTC
. | . | TRBJ2-7 | TRBV27 | CASSSWTEDISYEQYF | TGTGCCAGCAGTTCCTGGACGGAGGATATCTCCTACGAGCAGTACTTC
. | . | TRBJ2-2 | TRBV27 | CASSFWDSNGELFF | TGTGCCAGCAGTTTCTGGGACTCTAACGGGGAGCTGTTTTTT
. | . | TRBJ2-2 | TRBV7-7 | CASSLDLNTGELFF | TGTGCCAGCAGCTTAGATCTGAACACCGGGGAGCTGTTTTTT